This T cell receptor beta chain originates from a study of vaccination and CD4 T cells after COVID-19. Study-level information: Convalescent persons amounted to six males plus four females, two of whom were Hispanic. Some control cultures received a CEFX pool, which served as the positive control. Others received an HIV-1 Nef pool or no peptide. Post-COVID samples were collected a median roughly 93 days following diagnosis, spanning 35 to 161.

Indicated treatment: approximately nine-day PBMC culture with coronavirus spike peptide pools or control peptides (ViraFEST assay). A note on this clonotype: Its antigen is unidentified.

Sequencing of the DNA from cultured CD4+ T cells was carried out with the Oncomine TCR Beta short-read assay. Genomic DNA was drawn out of CD4+ T cells grown in culture. TCRdb recomputed calls from the PCR reads with MiXCR, one row per CDR3 protein. The sample contains some 8,400 distinct CDR3 sequences, around 61% of which appear only once. This TCR was sampled from a human donor who had recovered from COVID-19. Sequenced input: CD4+ T cells from blood, cultured in vitro.

The CDR3 loop is CASSYGAGGFETQYF. The DNA of the CDR3 is TGTGCCAGCAGTTACGGAGCGGGAGGGTTTGAGACCCAGTACTTC. The chain combines TRBV6-5 with TRBJ2-5, with 10 bases fitting TRBD2. The CDR3 contains 15 residues. V lost 2 bases and J lost 5; bases outside the gene matches: 5. Looked up from germline, CDR1 is MNHEY and CDR2 is SVGAGI.